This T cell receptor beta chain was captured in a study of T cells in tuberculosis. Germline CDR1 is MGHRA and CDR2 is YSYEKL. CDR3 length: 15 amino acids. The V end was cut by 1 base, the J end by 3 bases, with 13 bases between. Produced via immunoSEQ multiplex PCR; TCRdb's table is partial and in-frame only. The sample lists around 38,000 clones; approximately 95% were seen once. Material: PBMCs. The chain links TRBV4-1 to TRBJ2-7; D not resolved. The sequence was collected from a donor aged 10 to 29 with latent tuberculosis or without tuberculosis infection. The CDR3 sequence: CASSQADFSSYEQYF. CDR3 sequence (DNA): TGCGCCAGCAGCCAAGCGGATTTTAGCAGCTACGAGCAGTACTTC.